The present TCR beta chain was sequenced within a study of blood T cell repertoires in COVID-19. Study-level information: The cDNA or gDNA used as material had been derived from T cells, B-cell-depleted T cells, or PBMCs.

In the authors' methods: Amplification with reference gene primers provided the estimates of nucleated cell counts. Generated by immunoSEQ multiplex PCR, the TCRdb table keeps only in-frame clones and is missing some. That table is the source of V, J and clone size, and D and trimming were worked out from the DNA. The data contain about 440,000 clones, about 91% of them seen just once; the ten biggest clones take up about 12%. Sequenced input: peripheral blood. This sequence was found in a woman between 45 and 65 years old with COVID-19, enrolled during active disease.

In DNA, the CDR3 is TGTGCCAGCGGGGAGGGGACCCAGTACTTC. Protein product: CASGEGTQYF. This sequence joins TRBV2 and TRBJ2-5, with 7 bases fitting TRBD2. The trim removed 8 bases at V and 7 bases at J, leaving 1 base unmatched. The CDR3 extends over 10 amino acids. Germline V gene sequence: CDR1 SNHLY, CDR2 FYNNEI.